A selection of T cell receptor beta chains follows, all from one sample in a study of blood T cell repertoires in COVID-19. TCRdb's table, derived via immunoSEQ multiplex PCR, lists solely in-frame clones and lacks some. The table has about 140,000 clones, 84% seen once. Source material: peripheral blood. The receptors stem from a woman older than 75 in a cohort sampled during active or convalescent COVID-19. The CDR3 runs from the conserved cysteine through the conserved F or W. The D gene is left open where the match is weak. Clone size is stated in some rows and not others, as once, few, many or a class when expanded.

CDR3 length,clone size,D gene,J gene,V gene,CDR3 protein,CDR3 DNA
15,NA,TRBD1,TRBJ1-1,TRBV5-4,CASSLAGDRVNEAFF,TGTGCCAGCAGCTTGGCTGGGGACAGGGTTAATGAAGCTTTCTTT
14,few,TRBD1,TRBJ2-5,TRBV25-1,CASGGTGGRETQYF,TGTGCCAGCGGAGGGACAGGGGGACGAGAGACCCAGTACTTC
16,once,TRBD2,TRBJ2-5,TRBV6-1,CASSEGRGLARETQYF,TGTGCCAGCAGTGAAGGGCGGGGACTAGCTCGTGAGACCCAGTACTTC
16,NA,NA,TRBJ2-7,TRBV5-1,CASSLAGGGGSYEQYF,TGCGCCAGCAGCTTGGCCGGCGGGGGCGGCTCCTACGAGCAGTACTTC
16,NA,TRBD2,TRBJ2-2,TRBV4-1,CASSQGRGGRAGELFF,TGCGCCAGCAGCCAAGGACGCGGGGGAAGGGCGGGGGAGCTGTTTTTT
16,once,NA,TRBJ2-1,TRBV30,CAWSVGGGLSYNEQFF,TGTGCCTGGAGTGTAGGCGGGGGCCTCTCCTACAATGAGCAGTTCTTC
19,NA,TRBD2,TRBJ2-5,TRBV5-5,CASSLVGRLAGAGGETQYF,TGTGCCAGCAGCTTGGTCGGGAGACTAGCGGGGGCCGGGGGAGAGACCCAGTACTTC
17,NA,TRBD2,TRBJ2-1,TRBV24-1,CATSDSARRGAGREQFF,TGTGCCACCAGTGATTCGGCCCGGCGGGGGGCTGGGCGTGAGCAGTTCTTC
14,NA,TRBD1,TRBJ1-4,TRBV5-5,CASSPTGESGKLFF,TGTGCCAGCAGCCCGACAGGGGAATCGGGAAAACTGTTTTTT
14,NA,TRBD2,TRBJ2-7,TRBV3-1/TRBV3-2,CASSPLAGRPEQYF,TGTGCCAGCAGCCCACTAGCGGGGCGACCCGAGCAGTACTTC
15,NA,NA,TRBJ2-1,TRBV2,CASRAGFSSYNEQFF,TGTGCCAGCAGGGCAGGGTTCAGCTCCTACAATGAGCAGTTCTTC
15,NA,TRBD1,TRBJ1-2,TRBV14,CASSQGWTGLYGYTF,TGTGCCAGCAGCCAAGGGTGGACAGGGCTCTATGGCTACACCTTC
14,NA,TRBD1,TRBJ2-5,TRBV27,CASSDDRAVETQYF,TGTGCCAGCAGTGATGACAGGGCCGTAGAGACCCAGTACTTC
13,few,TRBD2,TRBJ2-7,TRBV11-2,CASSLAGGGEQYF,TGTGCCAGCAGCCTAGCGGGGGGAGGCGAGCAGTACTTC
12,NA,NA,TRBJ2-5,TRBV6-5,CASSIFSETQYF,TGTGCCAGCAGTATATTTTCGGAGACCCAGTACTTC
16,NA,TRBD2,TRBJ2-3,TRBV18,CASSLAGGPWTDTQYF,TGTGCCAGCTCGCTAGCGGGGGGGCCGTGGACAGATACGCAGTATTTT
15,once,TRBD2,TRBJ2-3,TRBV5-4,CASSPDSGGVDTQYF,TGTGCCAGCAGCCCGGATAGCGGGGGGGTAGATACGCAGTATTTT
14,once,NA,TRBJ2-5,TRBV7-2,CASSPPLLGGTQYF,TGTGCCAGCAGCCCCCCCCTCTTGGGAGGGACCCAGTACTTC
13,many,NA,TRBJ1-2,TRBV30,CAWSVNRDYGYTF,TGTGCCTGGAGTGTAAACAGGGACTATGGCTACACCTTC
13,NA,NA,TRBJ2-5,TRBV7-8,CASSLPSRETQYF,TGTGCCAGCAGCTTACCTAGCCGGGAGACCCAGTACTTC
14,few,NA,TRBJ2-5,TRBV6-2/TRBV6-3,CASSTRVQGRTQYF,TGTGCCAGCAGTACGAGGGTTCAAGGACGGACCCAGTACTTC
16,NA,NA,TRBJ2-3,TRBV21-1,CASGRLAGGPNDTQYF,TGTGCCAGCGGTAGACTAGCGGGGGGGCCTAACGATACGCAGTATTTT
14,NA,NA,TRBJ2-3,TRBV2,CASRPRLSTDTQYF,TGTGCCAGCAGACCCAGACTCAGCACAGATACGCAGTATTTT
14,NA,NA,TRBJ2-1,TRBV5-1,CASSAGQRYNEQFF,TGCGCCAGCAGCGCGGGACAGCGGTACAATGAGCAGTTCTTC
12,NA,TRBD1,TRBJ1-2,TRBV29-1,CSAGGRDYGYTF,TGCAGCGCAGGGGGCAGGGACTATGGCTACACCTTC
13,NA,NA,TRBJ1-2,TRBV27,CASRHSEGYGYTF,TGTGCCAGCAGGCACTCAGAGGGCTATGGCTACACCTTC
14,NA,NA,TRBJ1-3,TRBV30,CAWSIGGAGNTIYF,TGTGCCTGGAGTATCGGGGGAGCTGGAAACACCATATATTTT
17,NA,TRBD1,TRBJ1-5,TRBV2,CASSRRQGAMSNQPQHF,TGTGCCAGCAGTCGTAGACAGGGGGCTATGAGCAATCAGCCCCAGCATTTT
15,NA,TRBD2,TRBJ2-2,TRBV4-2,CASSQGGLAVPELFF,TGTGCCAGCAGCCAAGGGGGACTAGCGGTCCCGGAGCTGTTTTTT
17,NA,NA,TRBJ2-2,TRBV7-2,CASSQRGQSLGTGELFF,TGTGCCAGCAGCCAAAGGGGTCAATCCCTGGGTACCGGGGAGCTGTTTTTT
12,NA,NA,TRBJ1-2,TRBV27,CPPRTANYGYTF,TGTCCCCCTCGGACAGCTAACTATGGCTACACCTTC
16,NA,NA,TRBJ2-1,TRBV9,CASSPRTGSSYNEQFF,TGTGCCAGCAGCCCTCGGACGGGGAGCTCCTACAATGAGCAGTTCTTC
15,NA,TRBD1,TRBJ2-2,TRBV27,CASSTGQGYTGELFF,TGTGCCAGCAGTACCGGACAGGGGTACACCGGGGAGCTGTTTTTT
13,NA,NA,TRBJ2-5,TRBV2,CASKWSLQETQYF,TGTGCCAGCAAGTGGAGCCTGCAAGAGACCCAGTACTTC
15,once,NA,TRBJ1-6,TRBV6-6,CASSYPREEDGTLHF,TGTGCCAGCAGTTACCCCCGGGAGGAAGATGGAACCCTCCACTTT
15,NA,NA,TRBJ2-2,TRBV5-1,CASSWGPGGTGELFF,TGCGCCAGCAGCTGGGGCCCTGGAGGGACCGGGGAGCTGTTTTTT
16,NA,TRBD1,TRBJ2-2,TRBV5-4,CASSSQTGIFPGELFF,TGTGCCAGCAGCTCTCAGACAGGGATTTTTCCCGGGGAGCTGTTTTTT
13,NA,NA,TRBJ1-1,TRBV7-9,CASSPPIGGEAFF,TGTGCCAGCAGCCCCCCTATTGGCGGTGAAGCTTTCTTT
14,NA,TRBD2,TRBJ2-3,TRBV2,CASSESTSGGTAYF,TGTGCCAGCAGTGAATCGACTAGCGGGGGAACCGCATATTTT
14,NA,TRBD1,TRBJ1-5,TRBV9,CASSAGQGPQPQHF,TGTGCCAGCAGCGCGGGACAGGGCCCTCAGCCCCAGCATTTT
12,NA,NA,TRBJ1-1,TRBV19,CASSIRGTEAFF,TGTGCCAGTAGTATAAGAGGCACTGAAGCTTTCTTT
13,NA,TRBD1,TRBJ1-2,TRBV6-2/TRBV6-3,CASRPTGQDGYTF,TGTGCCAGCAGACCTACGGGACAGGATGGCTACACCTTC
13,NA,NA,TRBJ2-1,TRBV7-2,CASSLGPDGEQFF,TGTGCCAGCAGCTTAGGGCCAGATGGTGAGCAGTTCTTC
15,many,NA,TRBJ1-4,TRBV19,CASSMSLFRNEKLFF,TGTGCCAGTAGTATGAGTCTCTTTCGCAATGAAAAACTGTTTTTT
14,NA,TRBD2,TRBJ2-5,TRBV20-1,CSASSGGAGETQYF,TGCAGTGCTAGTAGCGGGGGGGCCGGGGAGACCCAGTACTTC